This entry features one TCR beta chain sequence. This clone was picked up one time. The target of this receptor is not known. Base qualities were left out, and no much larger clone turns up one base away. Using the deep immunoSEQ assay, TCR CDR3 regions were amplified from genomic DNA by multiplex PCR. Extracted genomic DNA from each cell subset was spread evenly across all wells of several immunoSEQ 96-well plates, with each plate serving as a replicate. For sorted subsets, approximately 200 ng of genomic DNA, equivalent to some 30,000 T cell genomes, went into each replicate PCR. Purified libraries were measured with a Qubit 3.0 fluorometer, size-checked on a Bioanalyzer 2100, and measured again with the KAPA Library Quantification kit. A separate single-read 150-cycle Illumina NextSeq 550 flow cell was used to sequence each immunoSEQ 96-well plate. Per the source publication's procedure: Because the immunoSEQ output held only junctional sequences and lacked quality scores, the filtering could not match the filtering applied to full-length reads. Sequences were annotated with PyIR, a Python wrapper for IgBLAST v1.9, and V/J genes and CDR3 were assigned using IMGT germline references. Reads with weak V/J assignments (E-value above 1e-6), missing CDR3, stop codons, out-of-frame junctions, or ambiguous translated residues were removed. V3J clonotypes were defined by identical inferred V gene, J gene, and CDR3 amino acid sequence. To compute the percentage overlap between repertoires, the number of shared unique clonotypes was divided by the size of the smaller repertoire. Three approaches were used to assess repertoire richness: RTK rarefaction, the Chao1 estimator, and Recon v2.1 estimates of unobserved clonotypes. Generation probabilities were computed with OLGA for all TCRbeta clonotypes obtained by the gDNA method from four donors. TCRdb obtained this table from immuneACCESS and retained in-frame rearrangements with V and J assigned. These tables miss some clones; where compared with another copy, unresolved V genes account for less than half of the shortfall, and the remainder is unexplained. The V and J calls and clone size were taken over from that table, and D and trimming were inferred from the DNA. Present in this sample are 2,500,000 or so clones, around 92% of which were seen just once. Of the sample, 0.37% falls within the top ten clones.

This sample was included in a study of shared clonotypes between healthy human individuals (dated by TCRdb to 2020 to 2022). About the investigation overall: Two women and three men aged 18 to 49 years were included in the cohort. Each donor's leukapheresis produced roughly between roughly 0.9 and 8.9 billion PBMCs. For each donor, three plates each were used for CD4 naive and CD4 memory, two plates were used for CD8 naive, and one plate was used for CD8 memory. Different laboratories and diverse techniques were used to prepare libraries and sequence TCR repertoires, to increase sequencing depth and limit assay-specific biases. The study deeply sequenced blood TCR repertoires of about 5 healthy adults to estimate repertoire size and the extent of clonotype sharing between individuals. The investigation overall reported the following: Rarefaction of sorted-subset datasets indicated incomplete sequencing despite the large sequencing depth. Naive subsets generally had larger estimated clonotype richness than memory subsets did. Sampling was restricted to blood, and TCR repertoires in tissues likely differ from the TCR repertoires found in blood. Sharing across a few donors was observed for approximately 5% of naive CD4, around 3.5% of naive CD8, 2% to 2.5% of memory CD4, and about 0.38% of memory CD8 clonotypes. Compared with non-shared clonotypes, the clonotypes found in all four sorted-subset donors had higher generation probabilities. Because the study included a small number of donors, the genetic and exposure-history diversity represented was limited. Pairwise subsampling led to the expectation that sequencing depth would affect the degree of clonotype sharing among donors.

Donors were healthy HIV-negative adults with no recently reported acute infections or vaccinations. Every donor was a Caucasian adult living in Nashville, Tennessee, USA. CD4+ T cells were enriched through magnetic negative selection, after which naive cells were positively selected on CD45RA and the remaining negative fraction served as the memory subset. Blood was obtained by leukapheresis, after which PBMCs were separated by Ficoll-Histopaque density gradient centrifugation and cryopreserved in liquid nitrogen vapor phase. Purity and quantity of every magnetically sorted T cell population were checked by analytical flow cytometry. Genomic DNA was isolated from each sorted fraction and quantified by UV absorbance on a Nanodrop 2000c. The CDR3 runs 16 residues from the cysteine to the phenylalanine. Only CDR3 DNA remains: 48 bases, in frame from the first base. The germline V gene yields ENHRY for CDR1 and SYGVKD for CDR2. The V end loses 4 bases and the J end loses 2 bases, and a stretch of 15 bases separates them.

This chain joins TRBV10-3 to TRBJ1-5; no D gene can be assigned with confidence. The clonotype was recovered from a man aged 18 to 29 in good health. Some clones in this sample may be carry-over from other donors' samples. The specimen was naive CD4+ T cells from PBMCs. Taken with the paper, the label for cell subset or site translates to: CD45RA+ positively selected. The nucleotide sequence is given as TGTGCCATCAGTGGCGCTTCCTCTGGAGGCAATCAGCCCCAGCATTTT. This sequence encodes CAISGASSGGNQPQHF.